The 25 T cell receptor beta chains in this list originate from one sample, sequenced in a study of T-cell reconstitution after alpha-beta-depleted transplantation in children. Construction of the TCRbeta library involved unique molecular identifiers. TCRdb reprocessed the PCR reads with MiXCR, giving one entry per CDR3 protein. The sample has 440,000 or so distinct CDR3 sequences; roughly a tenth are singletons. Sequenced here: PBMCs from the stem cell graft donor, sampled from the stem cell graft. The origin of the receptors is a human donor who donated a stem cell graft to a child with acute myeloid leukemia.

This chain uses TRBV29-1 with TRBJ1-5, with D tentatively TRBD1 (5 bases). CDR1 and CDR2 (germline): SQVTM, ANQGSEA. Trimming removed 7 bases at V and 4 bases at J, with 14 bases between. The CDR3 runs 13 residues. This CDR3 is CSAVVQGNQPQHF. The CDR3 DNA sequence: TGCAGCGCTGTTGTCCAGGGAAATCAGCCCCAGCATTTT. Full variable domain (missing parts from reference TRBV29-1 and TRBJ1-5): SAVISQKPSRDICQRGTSLTIQCQVDSQVTMMFWYRQQPGQSLTLIATANQGSEATYESGFVIDKFPISRPNLTFSTLTVSNMSPEDSSIYLCSAVVQGNQPQHFGDGTRLSIL.

This clonotype has just a few counts. This chain connects TRBV29-1 to TRBJ2-5; perhaps TRBD2 as D (5 bases). The CDR3 length is 16 residues. Germline values: CDR1 SQVTM, CDR2 ANQGSEA. V was trimmed by 0 bases and J by 7 bases, leaving 21 bases between them. CDR3 nucleotides: TGCAGCGTTGAAGATCCGAATGACGGCGACGAGGGGACCCAGTACTTC. Its protein product is CSVEDPNDGDEGTQYF.

This clonotype was seen a handful of times. The CDR3: CASSFRSGVDEQFF. The CDR3 nucleotides are TGCGCCAGCAGCTTTCGGTCGGGAGTCGATGAGCAGTTCTTC. This rearrangement joins TRBV5-1 to TRBJ2-1; a weak D match, TRBD2 (6 bases). Germline V CDR1 and CDR2: SGHRS, YFSETQ. V gave up 2 bases and J gave up 8 bases, with 14 bases separating them. The CDR3 covers 14 residues.

The chain recombines TRBV6-1 with TRBJ2-1; 11 nucleotides match TRBD2. Germline-derived CDR1 and CDR2 are MNHNS and SASEGT. Trimming took 6 bases from V and 5 from J; bases not matched to a gene: 6. The CDR3 runs 15 residues. The CDR3 region is CASRTTSGGDNEQFF. The CDR3 DNA sequence: TGTGCCAGCAGGACTACTAGCGGGGGTGACAATGAGCAGTTCTTC.

With regard to this clonotype: A much larger clonotype is one base distant, so this may be a read error. This chain uses TRBV5-1 with TRBJ1-4, with TRBD1 as a possible D gene (5 bases). CDR1 and CDR2 (germline): SGHRS, YFSETQ. Between the trimmed V and J ends, which lost 7 bases and 1 base, there was a span of 14 bases. CDR3 size: 15 residues. This CDR3 is CASAPSTVTNEKLFF. CDR3 DNA: TGCGCCAGCGCGCCATCGACAGTAACTAATGAAAAACTGTTTTTT.

This clonotype showed up many times. V and J are TRBV7-6 and TRBJ1-1; 12 bases match TRBD1. This CDR3 is 14 amino acids long. Losses at the gene ends were 4 bases for V and 5 bases for J; bases not matched to a gene: 2. Looked up from germline, CDR1 is SGHVS and CDR2 is FNYEAQ. CDR3 in DNA: TGTGCCAGCAGCTCGGGACAGGGGGCGACTGAAGCTTTCTTT. This codes for CASSSGQGATEAFF.

CDR3 protein: CSARDLAPKHWGTQYF. CDR3 sequence (DNA): TGCAGTGCTAGAGATTTGGCTCCGAAACATTGGGGGACCCAGTACTTC. The chain carries TRBV20-1 and TRBJ2-5; D remains ambiguous. CDR3 length equals 16 residues. CDR1 and CDR2 (germline): DFQATT, SNEGSKA (reference sequence). Trimming took off 0 bases at V and 7 bases at J, with 21 bases between the two ends.

This chain connects TRBV5-1 to TRBJ2-2; D ambiguous. CDR1 is SGHRS, CDR2 YFSETQ, per germline. The CDR3 covers 14 residues. The V end lost 2 bases, the J end lost 6 bases, and 11 bases lay between the germline ends. The CDR3, as DNA: TGCGCCAGCAGCTTTGATATGGGCGCCGGGGAGCTGTTTTTT. Translating it yields CASSFDMGAGELFF.

The table lists this clonotype with many counts. This chain joins TRBV7-2 and TRBJ2-5; the match to TRBD2 covers 10 bases. Per germline, CDR1 SGHTA and CDR2 FQGNSA. V gave up 3 bases and J gave up 7 bases; unmatched junction bases: 5. CDR3 length: 14 amino acids. The CDR3 sequence: CASSFSRTSGTQYF. CDR3 in DNA: TGTGCCAGCAGCTTTTCCCGGACTAGCGGGACCCAGTACTTC.

This clonotype was detected ten times or more. The DNA of the CDR3 is TGTGCCAGCAGGGAGACCCAGTACTTC. Its protein product is CASRETQYF. V is TRBV27 and J is TRBJ2-5; D ambiguous. Germline V lookup: CDR1 MNHEY, CDR2 SMNVEV (reference sequence). The CDR3 covers 9 residues. Trimming stripped 6 bases from V and 5 bases from J, with 1 base between.

V gene TRBV19 combines with J gene TRBJ2-1; D gene unclear. V was shortened by 4 bases and J by 0 bases, with 7 bases between the two germline ends. The V gene's germline CDR1 is LNHDA and CDR2 SQIVND (reference sequence). The CDR3 has 14 residues. Here the CDR3 DNA reads TGTGCCAGTAGTAAAACAAGCTCCTACAATGAGCAGTTCTTC. Protein: CASSKTSSYNEQFF.

This chain uses TRBV7-9 with TRBJ2-5; TRBD2 matches at 10 bases. The CDR3 has 17 residues. Germline CDR1 reads SEHNR; CDR2 reads FQNEAQ (reference sequence). The V gene end was trimmed by 3 bases and the J gene end by 0 bases; junction bases not matched to a gene: 7. The CDR3 DNA reads TGTGCCAGCAGCTTCTGGACTAGCGGAAGAAACCAAGAGACCCAGTACTTC. Its translation is CASSFWTSGRNQETQYF.

CDR3 nucleotides: TGTGCCAGCAGCCGGGGAGCCGACTACGAGCAGTACTTC. Its translation: CASSRGADYEQYF. V is TRBV7-2 and J is TRBJ2-7; the D gene is possibly TRBD2 (5 bases). The CDR3 contains 13 residues. V lost 5 bases and J lost 3, with 11 bases in between. The V gene's germline CDR1 is SGHTA and CDR2 FQGNSA.

The rearrangement links TRBV6-2 or TRBV6-3 to TRBJ2-1; TRBD2 matches at 9 bases. Germline CDR1 is MNHEY and CDR2 is SVGEGT. The CDR3 covers 15 residues. V was pared by 8 bases and J by 3 bases, with 8 bases of the junction left unmatched. CDR3 loop: CASSSGVVYYNEQFF. In nucleotides, the CDR3 is TGTGCCAGCTCTAGCGGGGTCGTATACTACAATGAGCAGTTCTTC.

This clonotype was detected a few times. V usage is TRBV6-5 and J usage is TRBJ2-5; 7 nucleotides line up with TRBD1. J lost 3 bases, V lost 2 bases, and 6 bases had no gene match. Per germline, CDR1 MNHEY and CDR2 SVGAGI. This CDR3 comprises 15 residues. CDR3: CASSYTPGQKETQYF. The CDR3 DNA reads as TGTGCCAGCAGTTACACTCCGGGACAGAAAGAGACCCAGTACTTC.

This clonotype came up a few times. V is TRBV5-1 and J is TRBJ1-6; the match to TRBD1 covers 9 bases. Germline V lookup: CDR1 SGHRS, CDR2 YFSETQ. The CDR3 runs to 15 residues. The trim removed 3 bases at V and 9 bases at J, leaving 7 bases unmatched. The CDR3 here is CASSWGDRAGSPLHF. The DNA of the CDR3 is TGCGCCAGCAGCTGGGGGGACAGGGCCGGTTCACCCCTCCACTTT.

The J gene is TRBJ1-1, the V gene TRBV5-1, with D possibly matching TRBD1 (5 bases). Germline assignment: CDR1 SGHRS and CDR2 YFSETQ. There are 14 residues in the CDR3. V dropped 0 bases and J dropped 3 bases, with 9 bases sitting between them. The CDR3 DNA follows: TGCGCCAGCAGCTTGGTAGCAGGGTACACTGAAGCTTTCTTT. Protein sequence: CASSLVAGYTEAFF.

This clonotype came up a few times. V usage is TRBV4-2 and J usage is TRBJ2-3; D uncertain. Deletions cut 4 bases from V and 2 bases from J, with 7 bases between. This CDR3 comprises 13 residues. Germline V gene lookup returns CDR1 LGHNA and CDR2 YNFKEQ. The CDR3 protein is CASSRTPTDTQYF. In DNA form, the CDR3 reads TGTGCCAGCAGCCGGACGCCCACAGATACGCAGTATTTT.

This clonotype was observed a handful of times. This chain joins TRBV7-2 and TRBJ2-7; D may be TRBD1 or TRBD2 (5 bases each). Deletions cut 1 base from V and 1 base from J, with 11 bases between. This CDR3 spans 15 amino acids. Germline loops: CDR1 SGHTA, CDR2 FQGNSA. The CDR3 region has the DNA TGTGCCAGCAGCTTAGTGGGGACGGTGTCCTACGAGCAGTACGTC. Translated, it gives CASSLVGTVSYEQYV.

In its sample, this clonotype was seen many times. The rearrangement links TRBV5-4 to TRBJ2-3; maybe TRBD2 (6 bases). V gave up 3 bases and J gave up 2 bases, with 16 bases separating them. The CDR3 sequence is 16 residues long. Germline CDR1 and CDR2: SGHNT and YYREEE (reference sequence). DNA of the CDR3: TGTGCCAGCAGCTCCTTCAGGGACTCTCACACAGATACGCAGTATTTT. Translating gives CASSSFRDSHTDTQYF.

The chain combines TRBV11-3 with TRBJ1-5; TRBD1 matches at 9 bases. This CDR3 is built from 18 residues. The J segment lost 4 bases and the V segment lost 1 base, leaving 11 bases of the junction unmatched. The germline CDR1 and CDR2 sequences are SGHNT and YENEEA. The CDR3 loop is CASSLGVTGTGRNQPQHF. DNA of the CDR3: TGTGCCAGCAGCTTAGGGGTGACAGGGACAGGGAGGAATCAGCCCCAGCATTTT.

This clonotype has just a few counts. V usage is TRBV4-3 and J usage is TRBJ2-1; 10 nucleotides align to TRBD2. V gave up 2 bases and J gave up 6 bases; unmatched junction bases: 4. The CDR3 runs to 15 residues. The germline CDR1 and CDR2 sequences are LGHNA and YSLEER. For the CDR3, the DNA is TGCGCCAGCAGCCAAAGCGGGAGGGCCTCCAATGAGCAGTTCTTC. Translation gives CASSQSGRASNEQFF.

This clonotype was counted at least ten times. J is TRBJ2-5 and V is TRBV9, with 7 bases identical to TRBD1. CDR3 length: 14 residues. Trimming at V came to 0 bases and at J to 4 bases, leaving 3 bases not matched to a gene. Germline V gives CDR1 SGDLS, CDR2 YYNGEE. The CDR3 here is CASSVGPGGETQYF. The CDR3 DNA reads TGTGCCAGCAGCGTAGGGCCAGGGGGAGAGACCCAGTACTTC.

This clonotype was counted a few times. The V call is TRBV5-5, the J call TRBJ1-2; D might be TRBD1 (6 bases). V lost 1 base, J lost 3 bases, and 13 bases lay in between. Looked up from germline, CDR1 is SGHKS and CDR2 is YYEKEE (reference sequence). The CDR3 extends over 15 amino acids. This CDR3 is CASSLRGETDYGYTF. The CDR3 region has the DNA TGTGCCAGCAGCTTGAGGGGGGAGACGGACTATGGCTACACCTTC. The full variable domain, completed using reference TRBV5-5 and TRBJ1-2, is DAGVTQSPTHLIKTRGQQVTLRCSPISGHKSVSWYQQVLGQGPQFIFQYYEKEERGRGNFPDRFSARQFPNYSSELNVNALLLGDSALYLCASSLRGETDYGYTFGSGTRLTVV.

This chain links TRBV5-1 with TRBJ2-3, with 8 bases matching TRBD2. This CDR3 has 14 residues. Germline lookup yields CDR1 SGHRS and CDR2 YFSETQ. The junction had 3 bases not matched to a gene; V was cut back by 6 bases and J by 0 bases. For the CDR3, the DNA is TGCGCCAGCACGGGGGGGCCTAGCACAGATACGCAGTATTTT. Translated: CASTGGPSTDTQYF.